A single T cell receptor (beta chain) is shown here with its context. What it binds is not known. The authors loaded about 0.2 ug DNA, about 30,000 T cell genomes, into sorted-subset replicate PCRs. Libraries were prepared by immunoSEQ multiplex PCR; TCRdb keeps only in-frame clonotypes and omits some of them. This table holds roughly 1,000,000 clones, 70% to 80% found once. The sample is drawn from a study of shared clonotypes between healthy human individuals. Looking at the study overall: The composition of the donors was a couple of women and three men aged 18 to 49. Findings and caveats of the study: Incomplete sequencing of sorted subsets was indicated by rarefaction despite large depth.

The CDR3 spans 17 residues. Germline trimming cut 4 bases from V and 0 bases from J; bases unmatched to any gene: 9. Germline V gives CDR1 SGHNT, CDR2 YYREEE (reference sequence). The sample comprised memory CD4+ T cells from PBMCs. Subset noted: CD45RA-negative fraction. The genes are TRBV5-4 and TRBJ2-2; 7 bases line up with TRBD2. The source of this sequence is a man between 18 and 29 years old in good health. Some clones in this sample may be carry-over from other donors' samples. The CDR3 spells CASSPAGLAANTGELFF. The CDR3 DNA reads TGTGCCAGCAGCCCGGCGGGGCTAGCGGCGAACACCGGGGAGCTGTTTTTT.